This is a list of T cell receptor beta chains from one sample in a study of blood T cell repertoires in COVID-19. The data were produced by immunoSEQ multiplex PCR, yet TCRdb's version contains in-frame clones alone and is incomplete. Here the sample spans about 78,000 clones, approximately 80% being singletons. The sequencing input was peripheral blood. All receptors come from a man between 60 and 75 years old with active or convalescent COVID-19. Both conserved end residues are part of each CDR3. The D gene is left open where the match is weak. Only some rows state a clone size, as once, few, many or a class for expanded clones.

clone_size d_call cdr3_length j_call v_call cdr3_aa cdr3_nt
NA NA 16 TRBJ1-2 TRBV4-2 CASSQDAGIPNYGYTF TGTGCCAGCAGCCAAGATGCGGGCATCCCTAACTATGGCTACACCTTC
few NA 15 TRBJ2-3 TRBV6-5 CASSYFSGPTDTQYF TGTGCCAGCAGTTACTTTAGCGGTCCCACAGATACGCAGTATTTT
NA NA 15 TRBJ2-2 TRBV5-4 CASSPDTANTGELFF TGTGCCAGCAGCCCTGACACTGCGAACACCGGGGAGCTGTTTTTT
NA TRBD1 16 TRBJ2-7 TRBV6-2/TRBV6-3 CASSNRPRQGSYEQYF TGTGCCAGCAGTAACCGTCCGAGACAGGGATCCTACGAGCAGTACTTC
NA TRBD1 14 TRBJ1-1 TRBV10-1 CASIHRGLCTEAFF TGCGCCAGCATTCACAGGGGGCTGTGCACTGAAGCTTTCTTT
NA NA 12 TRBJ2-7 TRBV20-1 CSASAGSNEQYF TGCAGTGCTAGTGCAGGGTCAAACGAGCAGTACTTC
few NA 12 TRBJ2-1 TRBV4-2 CASSRGGNEQFF TGTGCCAGCAGCCGAGGAGGCAATGAGCAGTTCTTC
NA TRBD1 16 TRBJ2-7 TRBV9 CASSAQSQGAINEQYF TGTGCCAGCAGCGCCCAGTCGCAGGGGGCAATTAACGAGCAGTACTTC
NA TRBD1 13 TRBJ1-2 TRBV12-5 CASGRGQNYGYTF TGTGCTAGTGGGCGGGGACAGAACTATGGCTACACCTTC
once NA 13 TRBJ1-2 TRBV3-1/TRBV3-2 CASSRDNRNGYTF TGTGCCAGCAGCCGGGACAATCGGAATGGCTACACCTTC
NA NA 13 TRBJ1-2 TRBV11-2 CASSLGAAAGYTF TGTGCCAGCAGCTTAGGAGCGGCTGCTGGCTACACCTTC
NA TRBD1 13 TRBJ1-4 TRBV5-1 CASSWEDRVKLFF TGCGCCAGCAGCTGGGAGGACAGGGTAAAACTGTTTTTT
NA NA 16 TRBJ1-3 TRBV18 CASSPQDRARGNTIYF TGTGCCAGCTCACCACAGGACAGAGCCAGGGGAAACACCATATATTTT
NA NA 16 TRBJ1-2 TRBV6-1 CASSEGSGQTSYGYTF TGTGCCAGCAGTGAAGGGAGCGGACAGACCAGCTATGGCTACACCTTC
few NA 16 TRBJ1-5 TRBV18 CASSPWSTGSNQPQHF TGTGCCAGCTCACCTTGGTCAACTGGTAGCAATCAGCCCCAGCATTTT
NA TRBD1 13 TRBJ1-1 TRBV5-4 CASSSGGLAEAFF TGTGCCAGCAGCTCAGGGGGGTTGGCGGAAGCTTTCTTT
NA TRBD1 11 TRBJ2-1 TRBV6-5 CASSRGTGEFF TGTGCCAGCAGCCGTGGCACAGGGGAGTTCTTC
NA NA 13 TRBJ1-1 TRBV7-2 CASSLGVGMKAFF TGTGCCAGCAGCTTAGGGGTCGGGATGAAGGCTTTCTTT
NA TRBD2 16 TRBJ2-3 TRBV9 CASSVGEGRLGHTQYF TGTGCCAGCAGCGTAGGGGAGGGGCGTCTCGGTCATACGCAGTATTTT
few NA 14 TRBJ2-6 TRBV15 CATLRGGGANVLTF TGTGCCACCCTACGGGGTGGTGGGGCCAACGTCCTGACTTTC
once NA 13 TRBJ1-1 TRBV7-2 CASSLDRNTEAFF TGTGCCAGCAGCCTGGACAGAAACACTGAAGCTTTCTTT
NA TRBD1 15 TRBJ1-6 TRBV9 CASSGGQGRNSPLHF TGTGCCAGCAGCGGGGGACAGGGACGTAATTCACCCCTCCACTTT
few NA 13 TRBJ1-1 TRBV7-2 CASSISRNTEAFF TGTGCCAGCAGTATATCGAGGAACACTGAAGCTTTCTTT
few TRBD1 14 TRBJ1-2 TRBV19 CASRTGTGPYGYTF TGTGCCAGTAGAACCGGGACAGGCCCCTATGGCTACACCTTC
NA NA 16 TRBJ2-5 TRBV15 CATSRDGGAGQETQYF TGTGCCACCAGCAGAGATGGGGGGGCGGGCCAAGAGACCCAGTACTTC
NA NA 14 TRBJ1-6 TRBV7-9 CASSLNGDNSPLHF TGTGCCAGCAGCTTAAACGGGGATAATTCACCCCTCCACTTT
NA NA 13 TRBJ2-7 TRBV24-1 CATSGRLGYEQYF TGTGCCACCAGTGGCAGACTAGGTTACGAGCAGTACTTC
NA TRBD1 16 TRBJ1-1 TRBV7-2 CASSRTGRIMNTEAFF TGTGCCAGCAGCCGGACAGGGAGGATCATGAACACTGAAGCTTTCTTT
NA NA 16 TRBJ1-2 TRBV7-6 CASSLEVFSLRGGYTF TGTGCCAGCAGCTTAGAGGTATTCAGTCTCAGGGGCGGCTACACCTTC
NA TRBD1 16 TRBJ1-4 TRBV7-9 CASSPPGQGLNEKLFF TGTGCCAGCAGCCCTCCGGGACAGGGGCTTAATGAAAAACTGTTTTTT
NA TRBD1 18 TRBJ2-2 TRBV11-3 CASSSSYWDRANTGELFF TGTGCCAGCAGCTCTTCTTATTGGGACAGGGCAAACACCGGGGAGCTGTTTTTT
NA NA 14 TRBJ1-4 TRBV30 CAWSPPGVGEKLFF TGTGCCTGGAGTCCTCCGGGGGTAGGAGAAAAACTGTTTTTT
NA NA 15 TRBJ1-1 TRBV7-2 CASSLGRGGNTEAFF TGTGCCAGCAGCTTAGGGCGGGGGGGGAACACTGAAGCTTTCTTT
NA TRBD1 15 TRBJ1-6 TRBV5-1 CASSPDRAHNSPLHF TGCGCCAGCTCACCGGACAGGGCGCATAATTCACCCCTCCACTTT
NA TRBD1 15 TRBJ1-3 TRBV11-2 CASSPGQGTGNTIYF TGTGCCAGCAGCCCGGGACAGGGTACAGGAAACACCATATATTTT
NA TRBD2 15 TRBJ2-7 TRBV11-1 CASSNLAGVFNEQYF TGTGCCAGCAGCAATCTAGCGGGGGTTTTCAACGAGCAGTACTTC